Below are 27 T cell receptor beta chains sequenced from a single sample in a study of shared clonotypes between healthy human individuals. Clones were sequenced by immunoSEQ multiplex PCR, and TCRdb holds only the in-frame ones, with some missing. The profile covers fewer than 2.5 million clones, with roughly 93% appearing a single time and about 0.38% taken by the ten largest. Sequenced sample: naive CD4+ T cells from PBMCs. Subset reported: CD45RA+ positively selected. The receptors stem from a man younger than 30 in good health. Some clones in this sample may be carry-over from other donors' samples.

This chain uses TRBV7-9 with TRBJ1-1; D not resolved. The CDR3 is 15 amino acids. V shed 1 base and J shed 4 bases, with 13 bases lying between them. In germline, CDR1 is SEHNR, CDR2 FQNEAQ (reference sequence). The CDR3: CASSLDLLRATEAFF. DNA for the CDR3: TGTGCCAGCAGCTTAGATCTTCTGCGGGCCACTGAAGCTTTCTTT. Based on the CDR3 plus reference TRBV7-9 and TRBJ1-1, the full variable domain is DTGVSQNPRHKITKRGQNVTFRCDPISEHNRLYWYRQTLGQGPEFLTYFQNEAQLEKSRLLSDRFSAERPKGSFSTLEIQRTEQGDSAMYLCASSLDLLRATEAFFGQGTRLTVV.

The V gene is TRBV6-5, the J gene TRBJ1-2; 9 nucleotides line up with TRBD1. The CDR3 is 14 amino acids. With V trimmed by 2 bases and J by 6 bases, 4 bases remained unmatched. The germline CDR1 and CDR2 sequences are MNHEY and SVGAGI. CDR3 loop: CASSYDRGRNGYTF. In DNA, the CDR3 is TGTGCCAGCAGTTACGACAGGGGGAGGAATGGCTACACCTTC.

The rearrangement joins TRBV30 to TRBJ2-7; perhaps TRBD2 as D (5 bases). V lost 2 bases to trimming and J lost 3 bases, with 14 bases between them. Germline assignment: CDR1 GTSNPN and CDR2 SVGIG (reference sequence). The CDR3 runs 14 residues. The CDR3 sequence: CAWSKRGQVYEQYF. For the CDR3, the DNA is TGTGCCTGGAGTAAAAGAGGGCAGGTCTACGAGCAGTACTTC.

The CDR3 loop reads CSAVHGFYTDTQYF. DNA of the CDR3: TGCAGCGCGGTGCACGGCTTTTATACAGATACGCAGTATTTT. The chain is built from TRBV29-1 and TRBJ2-3; no reliable D call. V was pared by 7 bases and J by 3 bases, with 17 bases between. The CDR3 spans 14 residues. CDR1 and CDR2 (germline): SQVTM, ANQGSEA.

The gene calls are TRBV5-4 and TRBJ2-5, with D unresolved. The length of the CDR3 is 13 residues. Germline values: CDR1 SGHNT, CDR2 YYREEE (reference sequence). Trimming removed 0 bases from V and 3 bases from J, with 6 bases in between. The DNA for the CDR3 is TGTGCCAGCAGCTTGGCCATGGAAGAGACCCAGTACTTC. Translated: CASSLAMEETQYF.

This rearrangement joins TRBV20-1 to TRBJ2-7; either TRBD1 or TRBD2 may supply D (5 bases each). The CDR3 runs to 11 residues. CDR1 DFQATT and CDR2 SNEGSKA come from the germline V gene (reference sequence). The ends were cut back, 3 bases at V and 6 bases at J, with 9 bases in the middle. CDR3 nucleotides: TGCAGTGCTAGCCGGGGCTCCGAGCAGTACTTC. This sequence encodes CSASRGSEQYF.

The chain employs TRBV19 and TRBJ2-7; D is perhaps TRBD1 or TRBD2 (6 bases each). V was trimmed by 4 bases and J by 2 bases, leaving 12 bases between them. Germline V gene data show CDR1 as LNHDA and CDR2 as SQIVND (reference sequence). The CDR3 is 14 amino acids. CDR3 nucleotides: TGTGCCAGTAGTAGAGGAGGGGGTCCCTACGAGCAGTACTTC. Translating it yields CASSRGGGPYEQYF.

The chain has TRBV19 and TRBJ1-1; tentative D call: TRBD1 (5 bases). The germline V gene encodes CDR1 LNHDA and CDR2 SQIVND (reference sequence). With 0 bases removed from V and 2 bases from J, the gap between germline ends came to 16 bases. The CDR3 consists of 17 residues. The CDR3: CASSIDAGRGFNTEAFF. In DNA, the CDR3 is TGTGCCAGTAGTATAGATGCGGGGAGGGGCTTCAACACTGAAGCTTTCTTT.

V gene TRBV18 combines with J gene TRBJ1-2, with D possibly being TRBD1 (6 bases). From germline, CDR1 is KGHSH and CDR2 LQKENI. Between the trimmed V and J ends, which lost 8 bases and 5 bases, there was a span of 21 bases. The CDR3 sequence is 15 residues long. The DNA of the CDR3 is TGTGCCAGCCACAAAGACGGACAGCCCGGGTATGGCTACACCTTC. The encoded protein is CASHKDGQPGYGYTF.

In this sample, this clone turned up once. The sample contains more than one DNA sequence encoding this CDR3. The V and J genes are TRBV5-1 and TRBJ1-4; D gene uncertain. V was clipped by 0 bases and J by 0 bases, with 9 bases between them. Germline CDR1 and CDR2: SGHRS and YFSETQ. This CDR3 comprises 16 residues. CDR3 DNA: TGCGCCAGCAGCTTGGACGTGGGTGCAACTAATGAAAAACTGTTTTTT. Protein: CASSLDVGATNEKLFF.

This clone was seen only once. The chain has TRBV28 and TRBJ2-5; 7 nucleotides align to TRBD1. J lost 2 bases, V lost 4 bases, and 7 bases had no gene match. Germline V CDR1 and CDR2: MDHEN, SYDVKM. The CDR3 has 15 amino acids. DNA of the CDR3: TGTGCCAGCAGTTCCCGACAGGGAGTACAAGAGACCCAGTACTTC. Translation: CASSSRQGVQETQYF.

The CDR3 region is CASSSESGRGTDTQYF. In DNA, the CDR3 is TGCGCCAGCAGCTCCGAGAGCGGGAGAGGCACAGATACGCAGTATTTT. The rearrangement uses TRBV5-1 and TRBJ2-3; 8 bases match TRBD2. V lost 3 bases and J lost 1; bases outside the gene matches: 7. Germline V CDR1 and CDR2: SGHRS, YFSETQ. The CDR3 contains 16 residues. Based on the CDR3 plus reference TRBV5-1 and TRBJ2-3, the full variable domain is KAGVTQTPRYLIKTRGQQVTLSCSPISGHRSVSWYQQTPGQGLQFLFEYFSETQRNKGNFPGRFSGRQFSNSRSEMNVSTLELGDSALYLCASSSESGRGTDTQYFGPGTRLTVL.

J is TRBJ1-3 and V is TRBV27, with TRBD1 as a possible D gene (5 bases). V gave up 5 bases and J gave up 0 bases, with 11 bases separating them. Germline lookup yields CDR1 MNHEY and CDR2 SMNVEV (reference sequence). This CDR3 is built from 15 residues. The CDR3 bases are TGTGCCAGCAGTACCAGACAGAGCTCTGGAAACACCATATATTTT. Protein product: CASSTRQSSGNTIYF.

The V gene is TRBV6-5, the J gene TRBJ2-5; 9 bases fit TRBD2. V gave up 4 bases and J gave up 4 bases; unmatched junction bases: 4. Germline values: CDR1 MNHEY, CDR2 SVGAGI. This CDR3 is 14 amino acids long. The CDR3 is CASSLAGVRETQYF. The CDR3 DNA sequence: TGTGCCAGCAGTTTAGCGGGAGTAAGAGAGACCCAGTACTTC.

The rearrangement links TRBV6-5 to TRBJ2-7, with D possibly being TRBD1 or TRBD2 (5 bases each). V lost 2 bases to trimming and J lost 5 bases, with 10 bases between them. The CDR3 totals 13 residues. CDR1 and CDR2 (germline): MNHEY, SVGAGI. The CDR3 nucleotides read TGTGCCAGCAGTTACGGGACCTATAACGAGCAGTACTTC. Translated: CASSYGTYNEQYF.

A note on this clone: Other nucleotide sequences from this sample produce the same CDR3. The chain couples TRBV6-1 to TRBJ2-7; possibly TRBD2 for D (6 bases). The CDR3 runs 13 residues. Germline V gives CDR1 MNHNS, CDR2 SASEGT. The ends were cut back, 0 bases at V and 7 bases at J, with 10 bases in the middle. The CDR3 loop is CASSEAGLYEQYF. Here the CDR3 DNA reads TGTGCCAGCAGTGAAGCGGGACTTTATGAGCAGTACTTC.

This rearrangement joins TRBV7-8 to TRBJ2-1; 7 bases agree with TRBD1. Per the germline V gene, CDR1 is SGHVS and CDR2 is FQNEAQ. V gave up 1 base and J gave up 2 bases; unmatched junction bases: 2. The CDR3 totals 15 residues. In DNA, the CDR3 is TGTGCCAGCAGCTTAGGGGGGACAGCCTACAATGAGCAGTTCTTC. This gives the protein CASSLGGTAYNEQFF.

Concerning this clone itself: The sample has other DNA sequences that encode this CDR3 too. The CDR3 loop reads CASSLGLYGYTF. The CDR3 DNA reads as TGTGCCAGCAGCTTAGGCCTCTATGGCTACACCTTC. The genes are TRBV7-2 and TRBJ1-2, with D unresolved. The CDR3 is 12 residues long. Germline V gene sequence: CDR1 SGHTA, CDR2 FQGNSA. With 1 base removed from V and 4 bases from J, the gap between germline ends came to 4 bases.

This clone was found a few times. The sample contains more than one DNA sequence encoding this CDR3. The chain carries TRBV5-1 and TRBJ2-5; D is ambiguous. Germline V gene lookup returns CDR1 SGHRS and CDR2 YFSETQ. The CDR3 loop spans 13 amino acids. V was shortened by 0 bases and J by 1 base, with 4 bases between the two germline ends. CDR3 sequence (DNA): TGCGCCAGCAGCTTGGGACCCCAAGAGACCCAGTACTTC. Translation gives CASSLGPQETQYF.

This clone was observed a single time. The V and J genes are TRBV30 and TRBJ2-7; D might be TRBD1 (5 bases). V was trimmed by 0 bases and J by 4 bases, leaving 19 bases between them. CDR1 GTSNPN and CDR2 SVGIG come from the germline V gene (reference sequence). CDR3 length: 16 residues. The CDR3 loop reads CAWSVRAGSSLYEQYF. The CDR3 DNA is TGTGCCTGGAGTGTACGGGCAGGGTCGTCCCTATACGAGCAGTACTTC.

This sequence joins TRBV9 and TRBJ2-1; 13 bases are a match to TRBD2. The CDR3 totals 17 residues. The trim removed 2 bases at V and 8 bases at J, leaving 10 bases unmatched. Germline V gene data show CDR1 as SGDLS and CDR2 as YYNGEE. The CDR3 is CASSVLLAGGLVDEQFF. DNA of the CDR3: TGTGCCAGCAGCGTCCTACTAGCGGGAGGGCTGGTCGATGAGCAGTTCTTC.

Comment on this clone: Other DNA sequences of this sample code for an identical CDR3. The V call is TRBV27, the J call TRBJ2-5; no firm D call. Germline CDR1 is MNHEY and CDR2 is SMNVEV (reference sequence). The CDR3 spans 12 residues. V lost 3 bases to trimming and J lost 4 bases, with 6 bases between them. The chain's CDR3 is CASSLKGETQYF. Written as DNA, the CDR3 is TGTGCCAGCAGTTTGAAAGGAGAGACCCAGTACTTC.

V usage is TRBV6-1 and J usage is TRBJ1-1; the D gene is possibly TRBD1 (5 bases). Per germline, CDR1 MNHNS and CDR2 SASEGT. The CDR3 is made up of 12 amino acids. The ends were cut back, 7 bases at V and 6 bases at J, with 12 bases in the middle. CDR3 loop: CASNSRAAEAFF. The CDR3 DNA follows: TGTGCCAGCAACAGCAGGGCGGCTGAAGCTTTCTTT.

Points on this clone: The sample contains more than one DNA sequence encoding this CDR3. The rearrangement uses TRBV9 and TRBJ1-3; perhaps TRBD1 as D (5 bases). V shed 0 bases and J shed 0 bases, with 7 bases lying between them. Looked up from germline, CDR1 is SGDLS and CDR2 is YYNGEE. The CDR3 runs 15 residues. CDR3 sequence (DNA): TGTGCCAGCAGCGTAGAGGGGTCCTCTGGAAACACCATATATTTT. Translated: CASSVEGSSGNTIYF. The full variable domain, its missing parts supplied by reference TRBV9 and TRBJ1-3, is DSGVTQTPKHLITATGQRVTLRCSPRSGDLSVYWYQQSLDQGLQFLIQYYNGEERAKGNILERFSAQQFPDLHSELNLSSLELGDSALYFCASSVEGSSGNTIYFGEGSWLTVV.

This clone was recorded only once. The chain carries TRBV4-1 and TRBJ1-5, with D maybe TRBD1 (6 bases). V shed 1 base and J shed 5 bases, with 12 bases lying between them. The germline CDR1 and CDR2 sequences are MGHRA and YSYEKL. This CDR3 comprises 15 residues. The DNA of the CDR3 is TGCGCCAGCAGCCAAGCCTACAGGGACCATCAGCCCCAGCATTTT. Encoded protein: CASSQAYRDHQPQHF.

This clone has only one observation. The chain joins TRBV10-3 to TRBJ2-7, with D perhaps TRBD2 (6 bases). Germline values: CDR1 ENHRY, CDR2 SYGVKD. This CDR3 region has 16 residues. Deletions cut 2 bases from V and 2 bases from J, with 16 bases between. CDR3: CAISEAGRDWTYEQYF. DNA for the CDR3: TGTGCCATCAGTGAGGCGGGCCGGGACTGGACCTACGAGCAGTACTTC.

This clone was counted a single time. J is TRBJ2-3 and V is TRBV7-9; a possible D gene is TRBD1 (6 bases). The CDR3 consists of 16 residues. Per germline, CDR1 SEHNR and CDR2 FQNEAQ (reference sequence). Between the trimmed V and J ends, which lost 2 bases and 2 bases, there was a span of 14 bases. The CDR3, as DNA: TGTGCCAGCAGCTTACTCGAGGGGGTACCCACAGATACGCAGTATTTT. Its translation: CASSLLEGVPTDTQYF.